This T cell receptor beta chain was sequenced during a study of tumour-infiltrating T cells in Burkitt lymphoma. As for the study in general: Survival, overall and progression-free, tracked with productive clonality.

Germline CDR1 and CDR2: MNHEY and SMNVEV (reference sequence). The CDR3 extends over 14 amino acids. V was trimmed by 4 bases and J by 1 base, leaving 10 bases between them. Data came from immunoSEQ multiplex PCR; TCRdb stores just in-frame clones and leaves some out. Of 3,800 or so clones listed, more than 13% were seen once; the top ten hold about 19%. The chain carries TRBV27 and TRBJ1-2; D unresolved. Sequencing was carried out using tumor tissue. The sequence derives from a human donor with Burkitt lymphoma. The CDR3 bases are TGTGCCAGCAGTTACCAGAGCGGTAACTATGGCTACACCTTC. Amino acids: CASSYQSGNYGYTF.